This T cell receptor (beta chain) emerged from a study of early T cells in non-severe SARS-CoV-2 infection. Study-level points and caveats: Lookups in VDJdb leaned toward anti-spike CD8 responses and missed private and CD4 specificities.

This clonotype was seen ten or more times. Its target is not known. The TCR library protocol was used to attach unique molecular identifiers. These identifiers were attached to individual cDNA molecules. TCRdb reprocessed the 5' RACE reads via MiXCR and lists one record per CDR3 protein. The data contain some 46,000 distinct CDR3 sequences, approximately 8.5% of them singletons. The clonotype was recovered from an adult who was a healthcare worker with PCR-confirmed SARS-CoV-2 infection or an uninfected control (not recorded which). Sequenced sample: whole blood.

This chain's CDR3 is CASSLGGVRQPQHF. DNA for the CDR3: TGTGCCAGCAGCTTAGGGGGGGTTCGGCAGCCCCAGCATTTT. The V call is TRBV27, the J call TRBJ1-5; TRBD1 might be the D (6 bases). Germline V gene data show CDR1 as MNHEY and CDR2 as SMNVEV (reference sequence). The CDR3 is made up of 14 amino acids. V was pared by 6 bases and J by 7 bases, with 16 bases between.